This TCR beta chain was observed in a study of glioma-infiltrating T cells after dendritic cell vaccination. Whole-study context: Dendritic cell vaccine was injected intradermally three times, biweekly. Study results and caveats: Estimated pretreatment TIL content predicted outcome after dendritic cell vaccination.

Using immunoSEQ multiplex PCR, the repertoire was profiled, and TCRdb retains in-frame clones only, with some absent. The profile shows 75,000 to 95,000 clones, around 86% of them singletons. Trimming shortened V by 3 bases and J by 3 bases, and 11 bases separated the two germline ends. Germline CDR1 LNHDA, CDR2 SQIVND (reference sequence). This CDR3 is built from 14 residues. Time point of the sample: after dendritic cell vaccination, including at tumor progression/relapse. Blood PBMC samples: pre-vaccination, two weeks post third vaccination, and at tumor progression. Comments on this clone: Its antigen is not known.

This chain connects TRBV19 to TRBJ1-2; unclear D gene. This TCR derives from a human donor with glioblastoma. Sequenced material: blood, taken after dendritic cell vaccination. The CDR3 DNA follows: TGTGCCAGTAGTATTCGGGGAAACGACTATGGCTACACCTTC. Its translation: CASSIRGNDYGYTF.